This T cell receptor (beta chain) is from a study of OX40 agonist ivuxolimab in advanced cancers. Across the study: The dose of intravenous ivuxolimab that patients received every 2 weeks ranged from 0.01 to 10 mg/kg. Study findings and constraints: CD4+ and CD8+ blood T cells expanded clonally by week 6 at 0.1 to 3.0 mg/kg. Which antigen the expanded peripheral T cells recognized is unknown.

As concerns this clone: The target antigen is unknown.

Losses at the gene ends were 6 bases for V and 4 bases for J; bases not matched to a gene: 8. The CDR3 length is 14 residues. Germline V CDR1 and CDR2: MDHEN, SYDVKM. Here immunoSEQ multiplex PCR was the method, and the copy in TCRdb shows in-frame clones only, minus some. The table has over 50,000 clones, 65% to 90% seen once. This receptor was obtained from an adult with an advanced solid tumor such as melanoma, head and neck, liver or kidney cancer. The material sequenced was CD4+ or CD8+ T cells sorted from blood, taken in a trial of the OX40 agonist ivuxolimab. The V and J genes are TRBV28 and TRBJ1-2; 7 nucleotides agree with TRBD1. The CDR3 spells CASRLGTAIYGYTF. The CDR3 DNA is TGTGCCAGCAGATTGGGGACAGCGATCTATGGCTACACCTTC.